What follows are 13 T cell receptor beta chains derived from one specimen sequenced in a study of blood T cells in healthy people across ages (dated by TCRdb to about 2015). The library was generated by 5' RACE. The instrument given in TCRdb is Illumina HiSeq 2500. The second PCR ran for roughly 7 to 12 cycles and used a J-beta primer mix along with a sample-barcoded 5' primer. The public reads were reanalyzed by TCRdb: fastp trimming at Q25, MiXCR alignment, in-frame beta chains only. Here each entry gathers all rows of one CDR3 protein and keeps the most common genes and DNA. In this sample the table shows 1.5 million to 2 million distinct CDR3 sequences, 28% of which occur a single time. The ten biggest clones cover more than 6% of the sample. Specimen: blood. The receptors were sampled from a woman aged 25-40 years in good health.

CDR3 sequence: CASTTEQSGYTF. CDR3 DNA sequence: TGTGCCAGCACCACAGAGCAGAGCGGCTACACCTTC. V gene TRBV12-3 or TRBV12-4 combines with J gene TRBJ1-2; D unclear. There are 12 residues in the CDR3. Trimming left V 7 bases short and J 8 bases short, with 14 bases between.

This clonotype appeared a single time. V and J are TRBV29-1 and TRBJ1-2, with 7 bases identical to TRBD1. This CDR3 has 15 amino acids. The V segment lost 7 bases and the J segment 2 bases; nucleotides outside the gene matches: 13. Germline-derived CDR1 and CDR2 are SQVTM and ANQGSEA. The CDR3 DNA sequence: TGCAGCGACAGGGGAGAGGTTGTAGTCAACTATGGCTACACCTTC. Its protein product is CSDRGEVVVNYGYTF.

This clonotype was recorded at least ten times. The genes are TRBV20-1 and TRBJ2-3; 8 bases line up with TRBD1. There are 14 residues in the CDR3. Germline V gives CDR1 DFQATT, CDR2 SNEGSKA (reference sequence). V lost 8 bases and J lost 2; bases outside the gene matches: 9. The CDR3 loop reads CSPRGLFYTDTQYF. CDR3 coding DNA: TGCAGTCCCAGGGGGCTATTCTACACAGATACGCAGTATTTT.

The chain couples TRBV9 to TRBJ2-1, with a tentative D call TRBD1 (6 bases). The end of the DNA is better explained by TRBJ2-7, so the J call may be wrong. The CDR3 spans 15 residues. Germline CDR1 and CDR2: SGDLS and YYNGEE. The CDR3 sequence is CASSVSGASYNEQYF. CDR3 bases: TGTGCCAGCAGCGTATCAGGGGCCAGCTACAATGAGCAGTACTTC.

This sequence joins TRBV9 and TRBJ2-7; TRBD2 matches 11 bases. V lost 3 bases, J lost 1 base, and 3 bases stayed unmatched. The CDR3 consists of 15 residues. Germline lookup yields CDR1 SGDLS and CDR2 YYNGEE. In nucleotides, the CDR3 is TGTGCCAGCAGCGGGACTAGCGGGCCGTCCTACGAGCAGTACTTC. Translated, it gives CASSGTSGPSYEQYF.

The gene calls are TRBV9 and TRBJ2-3; 9 bases fit TRBD2. With V trimmed by 0 bases and J by 7 bases, 9 bases remained unmatched. The CDR3 is made up of 16 amino acids. The germline V gene has CDR1 SGDLS and CDR2 YYNGEE. Here the CDR3 reads CASSVGVSGGTNTQYF. The CDR3 nucleotides are TGTGCCAGCAGCGTAGGGGTTAGCGGGGGAACCAATACGCAGTATTTT.

The rearrangement links TRBV6-5 to TRBJ1-1; no firm D call. Germline CDR1 and CDR2: MNHEY and SVGAGI. This CDR3 comprises 15 residues. Trimming shortened V by 6 bases and J by 0 bases, and 14 bases separated the two germline ends. CDR3 sequence (DNA): TGTGCCAGCAGAGAGAGACGGTACATGAACACTGAAGCTTTCTTT. This encodes CASRERRYMNTEAFF.

This clonotype was seen many times. This chain links TRBV5-1 with TRBJ2-7; 7 nucleotides align to TRBD1. The V gene's germline CDR1 is SGHRS and CDR2 YFSETQ. The CDR3 spans 15 residues. Trimming removed 2 bases from V and 7 bases from J; junction bases left unmatched: 12. The CDR3 is CASSFVPQGEWEQYF. For the CDR3, the DNA is TGCGCCAGCAGCTTTGTCCCGCAGGGGGAGTGGGAGCAGTACTTC. The full variable domain, rest sourced from reference TRBV5-1 and TRBJ2-7, is KAGVTQTPRYLIKTRGQQVTLSCSPISGHRSVSWYQQTPGQGLQFLFEYFSETQRNKGNFPGRFSGRQFSNSRSEMNVSTLELGDSALYLCASSFVPQGEWEQYFGPGTRLTVT.

This sequence joins TRBV2 and TRBJ2-5; D might be TRBD1 (7 bases). V was clipped by 1 base and J by 4 bases, with 16 bases between them. Germline loops: CDR1 SNHLY, CDR2 FYNNEI. CDR3 length equals 16 residues. CDR3 region: CASSEGLAGGGETQYF. The CDR3 DNA follows: TGTGCCAGCAGTGAAGGTCTGGCAGGGGGAGGAGAGACCCAGTACTTC. Variable domain in full (rest from reference TRBV2 and TRBJ2-5): EPEVTQTPSHQVTQMGQEVILRCVPISNHLYFYWYRQILGQKVEFLVSFYNNEISEKSEIFDDQFSVERPDGSNFTLKIRSTKLEDSAMYFCASSEGLAGGGETQYFGPGTRLLVL.

The chain employs TRBV24-1 and TRBJ1-1, with D perhaps TRBD1 (5 bases). This CDR3 region has 13 residues. V was trimmed by 10 bases and J by 5 bases, leaving 16 bases between them. Germline CDR1 is KGHDR and CDR2 is SFDVKD. For the CDR3, the DNA is TGTGCCACTCAACAAGGGACCGGTACTGAAGCTTTCTTT. Its translation: CATQQGTGTEAFF.

The chain uses TRBV6-2 or TRBV6-3 and TRBJ2-1; 9 bases are a match to TRBD1. The J segment lost 3 bases and the V segment lost 10 bases, leaving 7 bases of the junction unmatched. CDR1 is MNHEY, CDR2 SVGEGT, per germline. The CDR3 extends over 14 amino acids. The CDR3 DNA reads as TGTGCCACCCAAAAGGACAGGGGCTACAATGAGCAGTTCTTC. This translates into CATQKDRGYNEQFF.

This clonotype was seen ten or more times. The rearrangement uses TRBV29-1 and TRBJ2-3; a weak D match, TRBD2 (5 bases). Trimming removed 6 bases from V and 0 bases from J, with 13 bases in between. CDR3 length: 14 amino acids. Germline CDR1 reads SQVTM; CDR2 reads ANQGSEA. CDR3 bases: TGCAGCGTCCTCCGGACTGCGAGCACAGATACGCAGTATTTT. Encoded protein: CSVLRTASTDTQYF.

The sample holds a few counts of this clonotype. The J gene is TRBJ2-3, the V gene TRBV29-1, with 8 bases fitting TRBD2. This CDR3 spans 17 amino acids. Germline CDR1 reads SQVTM; CDR2 reads ANQGSEA. V gave up 1 base and J gave up 0 bases; unmatched junction bases: 9. The CDR3 sequence: CSVEGLAGHTSTDTQYF. The CDR3 DNA sequence: TGCAGCGTTGAAGGGTTAGCGGGGCATACCAGCACAGATACGCAGTATTTT.